This T cell receptor (beta chain) was identified in a study of blood T cell repertoires in COVID-19. Measured with immunoSEQ multiplex PCR; TCRdb has only the in-frame clones, and not every one. The table includes 250,000 to 350,000 clones, approximately 85% detected once. Participants were aged about 18 to 100 years from 20 to 30 US areas. Allocation to cohorts depended on clinical history reported by the participants. Cohort 3 donors counted as recovered after two negative PCRs, clearance, or resolved symptoms. The sequence derives from a woman aged 25 to 39 who had recovered from COVID-19. The sample was PBMCs or T cells enriched from blood (not recorded which).

CDR3 nucleotides: TGTGCCAGCAGCCCACAGGGAGCCCCCTACGAGCAGTACTTC. This sequence encodes CASSPQGAPYEQYF. The rearrangement joins TRBV7-9 to TRBJ2-7; D might be TRBD1 (6 bases). The germline V gene encodes CDR1 SEHNR and CDR2 FQNEAQ (reference sequence). The CDR3 runs to 14 residues. Trimming removed 5 bases at V and 2 bases at J, with 13 bases between. The variable domain in full, completed from reference TRBV7-9 and TRBJ2-7, reads DTGVSQNPRHKITKRGQNVTFRCDPISEHNRLYWYRQTLGQGPEFLTYFQNEAQLEKSRLLSDRFSAERPKGSFSTLEIQRTEQGDSAMYLCASSPQGAPYEQYFGPGTRLTVT.